Ten or more counts support the clone carrying this TCR beta chain. The antigen is not known. These data belong to a study of regulatory T cells in long-lasting Graves disease. Study overall: Newly diagnosed Graves' patients had taken antithyroid drugs under 3 months.

Time point in this sample: newly diagnosed GD, antithyroid drugs for less than 3 months. RNA isolated from PBMCs was used to make the TCR library. CDR3-region Arm-PCR and iRepertoire HTBI primers produced the TCR beta libraries. TCRdb re-called the multiplex PCR reads through MiXCR, storing one row per CDR3 protein. The sample has some 250,000 distinct CDR3 sequences, 20% seen once. General study findings and limits: Thyroid tissue was not studied; only peripheral blood was. Segments TRBV28, TRBJ1-2 and TRBJ2-5 showed preferential usage in persistent disease. Persistent patients shared more public clonotypes (2,741) than newly diagnosed patients (approximately 960).

The CDR3 contains 14 residues. The V gene end was trimmed by 6 bases and the J gene end by 5 bases; junction bases not matched to a gene: 4. Germline CDR1 is KGHDR and CDR2 is SFDVKD. The receptor was isolated from a female donor with Graves disease. The chain carries TRBV24-1 and TRBJ2-5; 11 bases fit TRBD1. Sequences were derived from peripheral blood mononuclear cells (PBMCs), sampled at new diagnosis, from a patient treated with antithyroid drugs. The chain's CDR3 is CATSRTGGLETQYF. The CDR3 bases are TGTGCCACCAGTAGGACAGGGGGCTTGGAGACCCAGTACTTC.